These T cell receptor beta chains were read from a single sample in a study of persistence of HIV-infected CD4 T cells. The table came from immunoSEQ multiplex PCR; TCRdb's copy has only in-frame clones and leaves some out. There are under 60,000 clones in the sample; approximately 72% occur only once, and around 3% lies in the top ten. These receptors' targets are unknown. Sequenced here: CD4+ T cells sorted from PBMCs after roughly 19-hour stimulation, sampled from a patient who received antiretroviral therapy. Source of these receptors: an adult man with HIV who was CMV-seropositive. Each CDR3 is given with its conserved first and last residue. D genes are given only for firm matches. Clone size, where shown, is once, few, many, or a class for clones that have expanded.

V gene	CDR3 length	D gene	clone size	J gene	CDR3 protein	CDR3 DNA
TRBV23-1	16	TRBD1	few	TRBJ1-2	CASSQVQGARSYGYTF	TGCGCCAGCAGTCAAGTACAGGGGGCGCGAAGCTATGGCTACACCTTC
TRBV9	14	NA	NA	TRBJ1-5	CASSVGGSNQPQHF	TGTGCCAGCAGCGTAGGGGGTAGCAATCAGCCCCAGCATTTT
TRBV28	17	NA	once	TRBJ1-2	CASSLSWGGRKHYGYTF	TGTGCCAGCAGTTTATCATGGGGTGGAAGAAAACACTATGGCTACACCTTC
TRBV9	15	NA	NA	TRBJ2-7	CASSPRDRMSYEQYF	TGTGCCAGCAGCCCCCGGGACCGCATGTCCTACGAGCAGTACTTC
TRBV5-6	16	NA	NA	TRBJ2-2	CASSLVRGGYTGELFF	TGTGCCAGCAGCTTGGTTAGGGGCGGATACACCGGGGAGCTGTTTTTT
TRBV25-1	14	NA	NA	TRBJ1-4	CASSDPLGGEKLFF	TGTGCCAGCAGTGACCCTCTCGGAGGTGAAAAACTGTTTTTT
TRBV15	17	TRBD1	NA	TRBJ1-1	CATSTGQGRVYGTEAFF	TGTGCCACCAGCACCGGACAGGGGAGGGTTTATGGTACTGAAGCTTTCTTT
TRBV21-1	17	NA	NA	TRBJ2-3	CAGFVKREEGGTDTQYF	TGTGCCGGTTTTGTTAAGCGGGAGGAGGGTGGCACAGATACGCAGTATTTT
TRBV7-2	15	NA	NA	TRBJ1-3	CASSLTRDSGNTIYF	TGTGCCAGCAGCTTAACCCGGGACTCTGGAAACACCATATATTTT
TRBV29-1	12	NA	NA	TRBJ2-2	CSAYRVTGELFF	TGCAGCGCCTACAGGGTCACCGGGGAGCTGTTTTTT
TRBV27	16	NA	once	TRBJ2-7	CASSGSSGTRASEQYF	TGTGCCAGCAGTGGTTCGAGCGGCACTAGAGCGAGCGAGCAGTACTTC
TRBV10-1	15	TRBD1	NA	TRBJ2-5	CASSGSGTGQETQYF	TGCGCCAGCAGTGGGTCCGGGACAGGACAAGAGACCCAGTACTTC
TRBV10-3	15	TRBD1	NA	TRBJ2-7	CAISAPEQGADEQYF	TGTGCCATCAGTGCTCCGGAACAGGGGGCCGACGAGCAGTACTTC
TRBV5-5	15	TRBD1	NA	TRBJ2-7	CASIPGQGVSYEQYF	TGTGCCAGCATCCCGGGACAGGGGGTCTCCTACGAGCAGTACTTC
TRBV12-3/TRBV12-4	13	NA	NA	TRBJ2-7	CATARTGKYEQYF	TGTGCCACCGCACGGACGGGGAAATACGAGCAGTACTTC
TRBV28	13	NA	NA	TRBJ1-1	CASSLLRTMEAFF	TGTGCCAGCAGTTTATTGCGCACCATGGAAGCTTTCTTT
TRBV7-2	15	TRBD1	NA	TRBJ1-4	CASSHSGQGGEKLFF	TGTGCCAGCAGCCACTCGGGACAGGGAGGGGAAAAACTGTTTTTT
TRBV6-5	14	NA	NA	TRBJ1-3	CASRSQGFGNTIYF	TGTGCCAGCAGGTCCCAGGGGTTTGGAAACACCATATATTTT
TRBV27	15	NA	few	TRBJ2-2	CASSLGRPGAGELFF	TGTGCCAGCAGTTTAGGCAGGCCCGGGGCCGGGGAGCTGTTTTTT
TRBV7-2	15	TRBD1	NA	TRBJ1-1	CASRAGTVQNTEAFF	TGTGCCAGCAGGGCCGGGACAGTTCAGAACACTGAAGCTTTCTTT
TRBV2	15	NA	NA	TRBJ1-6	CASSEALNNNSPLHF	TGTGCCAGCAGTGAAGCGCTAAACAATAATTCACCCCTCCACTTT
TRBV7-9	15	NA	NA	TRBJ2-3	CASSLGAGRTDTQYF	TGTGCCAGCAGCTTAGGAGCAGGGCGGACAGATACGCAGTATTTT
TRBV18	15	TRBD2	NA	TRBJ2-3	CASTQREGPTDTQYF	TGTGCCAGCACCCAGCGGGAGGGCCCCACAGATACGCAGTATTTT
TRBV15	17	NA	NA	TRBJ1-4	CATSREGRRVTNEKLFF	TGTGCCACCAGCAGAGAGGGGCGGAGGGTAACTAATGAAAAACTGTTTTTT
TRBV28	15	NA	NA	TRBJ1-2	CASSLGPPGTAGYTF	TGTGCCAGCAGTCTAGGACCTCCGGGGACCGCTGGCTACACCTTC
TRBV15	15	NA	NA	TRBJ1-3	CATSRDEISGNTIYF	TGTGCCACCAGCAGAGACGAGATCTCTGGAAACACCATATATTTT
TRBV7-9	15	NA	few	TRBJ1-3	CASIGGLQPITTIYF	TGTGCCAGCATCGGGGGCCTTCAACCGATTACCACCATATATTTT
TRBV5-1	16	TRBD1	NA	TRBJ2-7	CASSRDQGATTYEQYF	TGCGCCAGCAGCCGCGATCAGGGGGCGACAACCTACGAGCAGTACTTC
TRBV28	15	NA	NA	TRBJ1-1	CASSPRRVRGTEAFF	TGTGCCAGCAGTCCCCGAAGGGTGAGGGGCACTGAAGCTTTCTTT
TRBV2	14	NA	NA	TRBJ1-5	CASSVPGDNQPQHF	TGTGCCAGCAGTGTTCCGGGAGACAATCAGCCCCAGCATTTT
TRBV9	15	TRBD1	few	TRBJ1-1	CASSVGLGQITEAFF	TGTGCCAGCAGCGTAGGCTTGGGACAGATCACTGAAGCTTTCTTT